Listed below are T cell receptor beta chains from one sample, sequenced in a study of blood T cell repertoires in COVID-19. Some clones are missing from TCRdb's copy, which holds only in-frame ones; the method was immunoSEQ multiplex PCR. The repertoire holds 65,000 or so clones, with 85% to 90% as singletons. The sample was peripheral blood. The receptors come from a man between 45 and 60 years old with active COVID-19. Both conserved end residues are part of each CDR3. The D gene is left open where the match is weak. Clone size is shown for a subset of rows, as once, few, many or a class of expanded clone.

>TRBJ1-1|TRBV5-1|-|19|TRBD1
TGCGCCAGCAGCTCCCAAGCGGACAGGGGCCCCGATTGGAACACTGAAGCTTTCTTT
CASSSQADRGPDWNTEAFF
>TRBJ1-5|TRBV6-2/TRBV6-3|few|17|TRBD1
TGTGCCAGCAGTTACGGGGGGTGGGACAGGGTCAATCAGCCCCAGCATTTT
CASSYGGWDRVNQPQHF
>TRBJ1-6|TRBV5-6|-|15|TRBD1
TGTGCCAGCAGCGGTAGGGGACAGGGATTTTCACCCCTCCACTTT
CASSGRGQGFSPLHF
>TRBJ2-5|TRBV7-3|-|14|-
TGTGCCAGCAGCTGGGGCGGCGGTGGAGAGACCCAGTACTTC
CASSWGGGGETQYF
>TRBJ1-2|TRBV9|once|17|TRBD1
TGTGCCAGCAGCGTCGGGACAGGGGGCTTCGCTAACTATGGCTACACCTTC
CASSVGTGGFANYGYTF
>TRBJ2-1|TRBV5-4|-|14|-
TGTGCCAGCAGCGTCTACAGGGATTCGGATGAGCAGTTCTTC
CASSVYRDSDEQFF
>TRBJ2-3|TRBV2|-|13|-
TGTGCCAGCAGGGACACCACAGCAGATACGCAGTATTTT
CASRDTTADTQYF
>TRBJ2-7|TRBV10-1|-|15|TRBD1
TGCGCCACCCACTTGAAGAGACAGGGGATCCACGAGCAGTACTTC
CATHLKRQGIHEQYF
>TRBJ1-4|TRBV5-6|-|17|TRBD1
TGTGCCAGCAGCTTGGTAGGGGGCGCAGGGTCAGGCGAAAAACTGTTTTTT
CASSLVGGAGSGEKLFF
>TRBJ1-1|TRBV7-2|-|14|-
TGTGCCAGCAGCCGGGTACCGCTGAACACTGAAGCTTTCTTT
CASSRVPLNTEAFF
>TRBJ1-1|TRBV4-2|-|15|-
TGTGCCAGCAGCCAAGATTCTCTAGCAGGTCAAGAAGCTTTCTTT
CASSQDSLAGQEAFF
>TRBJ2-5|TRBV25-1|-|12|-
TGTGCCAGCATGGACCAAGGGGTATCCCAGTACTTC
CASMDQGVSQYF
>TRBJ2-1|TRBV18|once|17|TRBD2
TGTGCCAGCTCACCAAGGAACATAGCGGGTCGAAGGGATGAGCAGTTCTTC
CASSPRNIAGRRDEQFF
>TRBJ1-2|TRBV30|-|14|TRBD1
TGTGCCTGGAGAGGAAGGGCAGGGGGCCGTGGCTACACCTTC
CAWRGRAGGRGYTF